The sequence of this TCR beta chain was determined in a study of neurological immune-mediated disorders. Study conclusions and caveats: HTLV-1-associated myelopathy showed the most TCR clonal expansion; multiple sclerosis the least, below healthy controls. None of the CDR3 amino acid sequences of expanded clones recurred across subjects, suggesting private repertoires in all groups.

Noted time point: technical triplicate 3. Sorted libraries were made with about a million CD4+ or CD8+ T cells. This clonotype showed up many times. The antigen remains unidentified. MiXCR, run by TCRdb on the 5' RACE reads, gives a single entry per CDR3 protein. Of more than 25,000 distinct CDR3 sequences in the sample, roughly a sixth are singletons; the top ten hold about 5%. The CDR3 extends over 16 amino acids. In germline, CDR1 is SQVTM, CDR2 ANQGSEA. V lost 4 bases and J lost 6, with 24 bases in between. The V and J genes are TRBV29-1 and TRBJ1-1; D unclear. This sequence originates from a female donor with HTLV-1-associated myelopathy (HAM/TSP). Specimen: CD4+ T cells from blood. CDR3 nucleotides: TGCAGCGTTGTGACCACGGACGGCGCGGCGGGCGCTGAAGCTTTCTTT. Its protein is CSVVTTDGAAGAEAFF.